This note documents a single T cell receptor (beta chain) sequence. The antigen is unknown. Each CDR3 protein gets one entry after TCRdb re-called the reads with MiXCR. Of hundreds of thousands of distinct CDR3 sequences listed, around 32% are singletons. The data derive from a study of T cell repertoires in cytomegalovirus infection. V shed 9 bases, J shed 3 bases, and the junction held 4 bases outside the gene matches. Germline V CDR1 and CDR2: ENHRY, SYGVKD. The CDR3 runs to 13 residues. This TCR came from a human donor in good health (CMV status not recorded). Some clones in this sample may be carry-over from other donors' samples. V and J are TRBV10-3 and TRBJ2-1, with TRBD1 identical over 8 bases. The sample in question was cultured PBMCs, obtained from culture after CMV antigen stimulation. The CDR3 here is CAIGTGGYNEQFF. As DNA, the CDR3 is TGTGCCATAGGCACAGGGGGCTACAATGAGCAGTTCTTC.